This T cell receptor (beta chain) was found in a study of blood T cell repertoires in COVID-19. In the study overall: PBMCs, B-cell-depleted T cells, or T cells were the source of the cDNA or gDNA that made up the material.

Seattle-derived patients entered the study during active infection and were followed longitudinally. This table comes from immunoSEQ multiplex PCR, and its TCRdb copy is limited to in-frame clones, with some not included. Of about 170,000 clones listed, around 90% are singletons. The sample comprised peripheral blood. The sequence was obtained from a woman of 80 years or more with COVID-19, enrolled during active disease.

The CDR3 bases are TGTGCCAGCTCACCTGTACTCCTGACAGGGGGTGGTTCACCCCTCCACTTT. Amino acids: CASSPVLLTGGGSPLHF. The rearrangement links TRBV18 to TRBJ1-6; 9 nucleotides agree with TRBD1. This CDR3 has 17 residues. Germline V gives CDR1 KGHSH, CDR2 LQKENI. Trimming removed 3 bases from V and 9 bases from J; junction bases left unmatched: 12. Looking up the rest from reference TRBV18 and TRBJ1-6 gives the full variable domain: NAGVMQNPRHLVRRRGQEARLRCSPMKGHSHVYWYRQLPEEGLKFMVYLQKENIIDESGMPKERFSAEFPKEGPSILRIQQVVRGDSAAYFCASSPVLLTGGGSPLHFGNGTRLTVT.